These T cell receptor beta chains were read from a single sample in a study of shared clonotypes between healthy human individuals. TCRdb's table, derived via immunoSEQ multiplex PCR, lists solely in-frame clones and lacks some. The sample lists roughly 530,000 clones, 96% occurring once. Specimen: naive CD4+ T cells sorted from blood. These receptors originate from a woman in her thirties in good health. CDR3s include the opening cysteine and the closing phenylalanine or tryptophan.

TRBV2,CASSGQGIVYEQYF
TRBV27,CASSLTDSATTDTQYF
TRBV7-2,CASSYQQYTEAFF
TRBV10-3,CAISPRQGELAEAFF
TRBV4-1,CASSQPRSGQGRPNYGYTF
TRBV5-1,CASAASLGGERELFF
TRBV18,CASSGDQLGYGYTF
TRBV5-5,CASSFRGNQPQHF
TRBV2,CASSRQGAESEQYF
TRBV5-1,CASRGSLTTDTQYF
TRBV9,CASSVGLAENTGELFF
TRBV28,CASLQGQGYGYTF
TRBV27,CASRDYSTDTQYF
TRBV25-1,CAASVAGNEKLFF
TRBV7-9,CASSLVTDYGYTF
TRBV5-1,CASSFRAGREQFF
TRBV5-5,CASSLLAAGNTIYF
TRBV29-1,CSVGTTLTDTQYF
TRBV19,CASSQLAGAGNEQFF
TRBV6-6,CASSPNPPDSEYGYTF
TRBV21-1,CASSPPDYYTGELFF
TRBV9,CASSAASLQRRTEAFF
TRBV5-4,CASTQGEGYNSPLHF
TRBV7-9,CASSEQPYEQYF
TRBV29-1,CSVEVRLADTEAFF
TRBV1,CTSSQGGTIANTGELFF
TRBV10-3,CAIRETPIYEQYF
TRBV6-6,CASSFLGGQSEAFF
TRBV6-6,CASSPGLTSYEQYF
TRBV28,CASRQRGTGSLWGYTF
TRBV19,CASSRSLSYEQYF
TRBV19,CASSIEGHGTNEKLFF
TRBV30,CAWQKAGGPSEQFF
TRBV5-8,CASSRNQGAHYSNQPQHF
TRBV14,CASSQEYSLNEKLFF
TRBV5-4,CASRSAGPDYGYTF
TRBV18,CASSPFERTTDTQYF
TRBV18,CASSPGLAGGGYRELFF
TRBV4-1,CASRNPTRTGGPFGEKLFF
TRBV28,CASASHDRHYGYTF
TRBV19,CARPTPLQGQDGYTF